The T cell receptor (beta chain) described here comes from a study of blood T cell repertoires in COVID-19. Study background: Sites in the United States, Italy and Spain provided acute and convalescent COVID-19 samples. The analysed material was cDNA or gDNA that came from T cells, B-cell-depleted T cells, or PBMCs.

This clone appeared a few times. Per the authors' pipeline: Amplification of reference gene primers was used by the study to estimate nucleated cell counts. This table comes from immunoSEQ multiplex PCR, and its TCRdb copy is limited to in-frame clones, with some not included. V and J calls and clone size follow that table, whereas D and trimming were derived from the DNA. The data hold some 120,000 clones, with roughly 82% observed a single time. The CDR3 is made up of 15 amino acids. This rearrangement joins TRBV12-2 to TRBJ1-4. TRBV12-2 is recorded as a pseudogene. This clonotype originated in a human donor in a cohort sampled during active COVID-19. The sequencing sample was made of peripheral blood. For the CDR3, the DNA is TGTGCAAGTCGCCCAAGGAGTCACCAGAATGAAAAACTGTTTTTT. This gives the protein CASRPRSHQNEKLFF.